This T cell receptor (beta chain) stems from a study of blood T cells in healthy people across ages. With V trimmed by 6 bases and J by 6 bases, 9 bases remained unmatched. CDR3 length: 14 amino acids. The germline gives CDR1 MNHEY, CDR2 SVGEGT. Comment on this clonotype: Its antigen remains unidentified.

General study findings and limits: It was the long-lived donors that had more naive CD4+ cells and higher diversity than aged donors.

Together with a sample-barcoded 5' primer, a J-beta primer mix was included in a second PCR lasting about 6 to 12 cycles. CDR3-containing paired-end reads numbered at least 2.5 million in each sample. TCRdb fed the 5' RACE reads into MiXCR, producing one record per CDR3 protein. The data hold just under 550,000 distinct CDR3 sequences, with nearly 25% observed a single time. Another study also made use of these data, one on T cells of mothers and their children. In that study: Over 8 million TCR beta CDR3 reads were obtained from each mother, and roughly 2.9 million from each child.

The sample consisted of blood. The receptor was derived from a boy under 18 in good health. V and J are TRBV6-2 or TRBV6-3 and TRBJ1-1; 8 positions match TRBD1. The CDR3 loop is CASSFRQGSAEAFF. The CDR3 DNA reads TGTGCCAGCAGCTTCAGACAGGGGTCGGCTGAAGCTTTCTTT.